This entry lists 4 T cell receptor beta chains sequenced from one sample in a study of T cells in women clearing cervical HPV infection. Repertoires were generated with immunoSEQ multiplex PCR, while TCRdb's copy carries only in-frame clones and drops some. The table lists tens of thousands of clones. Sequenced input: blood buffy coat. The receptors were gathered from a woman aged 18 to 69 with a cervical HPV16 infection that either progressed to CIN3+ or cleared (not recorded which).

Comment on this clone: Coverage ceases 3 residues before the CDR3 finishes, and the germline J gene fills in the end. This chain links TRBV18 with TRBJ1-2; a weak D match, TRBD1 (5 bases). Trimming cost V 5 bases and J 7 bases, with 14 bases left between them. Germline CDR1 and CDR2: KGHSH and LQKENI. The CDR3 runs 13 residues. CDR3 DNA, as far as it was read: TGTGCCAGCTCAGAAGAGCAGGGCGGTGGC. It yields the protein CASSEEQGGG. The entire CDR3 protein is CASSEEQGGGYTF.

Regarding this clone: The read halts 3 residues ahead of the CDR3 end, with the missing end drawn from the germline J gene. V is TRBV28 and J is TRBJ2-3; a weak D match, TRBD1 (7 bases). Trimming left V 8 bases short and J 2 bases short, with 17 bases between. The CDR3 is 15 amino acids. From germline, CDR1 is MDHEN and CDR2 SYDVKM. CDR3 DNA (partial): TGTGCCAGCGGCTTCAGGGGGGAGGACACAGATACG. Protein sequence: CASGFRGEDTDT. The entire CDR3 protein reads CASGFRGEDTDTQYF.

CDR3 DNA (partial): TGCGCCAGCTTCACGGGACAGGCGACGGCTGGGGCCAACGTC. It encodes CASFTGQATAGANV. In full, the CDR3 is CASFTGQATAGANVLTF. The V gene is TRBV5-1, the J gene TRBJ2-6; 8 bases fit TRBD1. The read falls 3 residues short of the CDR3 end, and the missing part is taken from the germline J gene. This CDR3 has 17 residues. Germline V lookup: CDR1 SGHRS, CDR2 YFSETQ. The V gene end was trimmed by 7 bases and the J gene end by 2 bases; junction bases not matched to a gene: 11.

On this clone: The CDR3 end falls 3 residues outside the read, so it is completed with the germline J gene. The V call is TRBV6-1, the J call TRBJ2-1, with 8 bases matching TRBD2. Germline V gives CDR1 MNHNS, CDR2 SASEGT. The junction had 3 bases not matched to a gene; V was cut back by 4 bases and J by 7 bases. The CDR3 has 13 residues. The sequenced part of the CDR3 DNA is TGTGCCAGCAGTGCCAGACTAGCGAATGAG. The encoded protein is CASSARLANE. The complete CDR3 reads CASSARLANEQFF.